This T cell receptor (beta chain) was sequenced in a study of early T cells in non-severe SARS-CoV-2 infection. The overall study: Chains were not paired, and sequencing was done on bulk RNA from unsorted whole blood. Points from the study as a whole: Anti-spike CD8 responses were favored by VDJdb matching, which missed private and CD4 specificities.

Attachment of unique molecular identifiers was made to individual cDNA molecules. MiXCR, run by TCRdb on the 5' RACE reads, gives a single entry per CDR3 protein. The sample contains about 29,000 distinct CDR3 sequences, 5% to 5.5% of which appear only once. From germline, CDR1 is SGHVS and CDR2 FQNEAQ. This CDR3 contains 14 residues. V gave up 1 base and J gave up 4 bases, with 7 bases separating them. Comment on this clonotype: The antigen is not known.

This TCR came from an adult who was a healthcare worker with PCR-confirmed SARS-CoV-2 infection or an uninfected control (not recorded which). The chain recombines TRBV7-8 with TRBJ1-4; D gene unclear. Specimen: whole blood. CDR3 sequence (DNA): TGTGCCAGCAGCTTAGGGGCTGGTAATGAAAAACTGTTTTTT. Its protein product is CASSLGAGNEKLFF.